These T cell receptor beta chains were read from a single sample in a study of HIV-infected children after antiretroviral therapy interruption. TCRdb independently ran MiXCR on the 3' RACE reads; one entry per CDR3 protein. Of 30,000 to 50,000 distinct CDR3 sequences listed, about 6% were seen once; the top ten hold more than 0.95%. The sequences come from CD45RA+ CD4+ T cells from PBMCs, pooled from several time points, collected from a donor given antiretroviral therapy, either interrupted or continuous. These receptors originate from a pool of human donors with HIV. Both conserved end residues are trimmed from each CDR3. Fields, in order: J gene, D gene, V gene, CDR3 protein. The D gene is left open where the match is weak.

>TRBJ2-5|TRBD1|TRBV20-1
SAGTPDRAMVTQY
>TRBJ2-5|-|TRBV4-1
ASSQDRGITQETQY
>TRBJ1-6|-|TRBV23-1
ASRRGSSYNSPLH
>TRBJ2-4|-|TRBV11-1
ASSFGGQNTLY
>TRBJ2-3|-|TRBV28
ASSYTNTFDTQY
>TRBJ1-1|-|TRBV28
ASSLPRGTEAF
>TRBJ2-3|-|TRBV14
ASSQDPTRTLGKLTDTQY
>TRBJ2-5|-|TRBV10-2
ASSPQGLQETQY
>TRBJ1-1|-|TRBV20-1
SAREPRAGTNTEAF
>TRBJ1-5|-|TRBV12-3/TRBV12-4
ASRQGRAFRQPQH
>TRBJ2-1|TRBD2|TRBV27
ASRLAGESYNEQF
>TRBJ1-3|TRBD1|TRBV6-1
ASLRDSGNTIY
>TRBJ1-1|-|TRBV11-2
ASTLIRGRGTEAF
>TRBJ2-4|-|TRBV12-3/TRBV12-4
ASSSGKNTLY
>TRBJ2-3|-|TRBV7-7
ASSSQIGPRTDTQY
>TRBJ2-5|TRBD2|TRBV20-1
SATAPLAGGETQY
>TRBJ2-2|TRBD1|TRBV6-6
AIRTGNTGELF
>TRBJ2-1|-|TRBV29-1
SVASELTNEQF
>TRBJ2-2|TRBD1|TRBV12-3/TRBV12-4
ASTGQGRAGELF
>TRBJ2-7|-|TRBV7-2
ASSLSRGARYEQY
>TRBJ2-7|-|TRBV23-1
ASSRWVGGTYEQY
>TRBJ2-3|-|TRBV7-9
ASSPRQRTTDTQY
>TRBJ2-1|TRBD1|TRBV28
ASRTRDRRNNEQF
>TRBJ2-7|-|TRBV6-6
ASGDWGDEQY
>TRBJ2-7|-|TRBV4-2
ASSQDFHYEQY
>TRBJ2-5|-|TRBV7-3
ASSLTKAYQETQY
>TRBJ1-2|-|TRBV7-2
ASSSQSNYGYT
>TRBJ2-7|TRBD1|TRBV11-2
ASSSNGQGPYEQY
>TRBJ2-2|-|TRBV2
ASSEMWLTGELF
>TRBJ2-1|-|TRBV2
ASSLRPAGEQF
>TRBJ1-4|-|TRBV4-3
ASSPADTTNEKLF
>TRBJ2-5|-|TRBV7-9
ASSLELSGETQY
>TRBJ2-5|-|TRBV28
ASRHQETQY
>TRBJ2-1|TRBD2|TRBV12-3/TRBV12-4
ASRPELAGGPGEQF
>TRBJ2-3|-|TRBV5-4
ASSLGEADTQY
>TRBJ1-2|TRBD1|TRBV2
ASSLQGNGYT
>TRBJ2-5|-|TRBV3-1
ACQGGTQETQY
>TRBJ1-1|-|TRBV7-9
ASSFQGLTEAF
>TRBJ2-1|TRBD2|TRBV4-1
ASSQEGTSNVGEQF
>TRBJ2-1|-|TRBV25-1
ASSDSPDLRDEQF
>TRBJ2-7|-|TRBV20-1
SARSLVHPYEQY
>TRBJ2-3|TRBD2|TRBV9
ASSLRILAGNTDTQY
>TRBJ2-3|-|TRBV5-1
ASSLNIGYTDTQY
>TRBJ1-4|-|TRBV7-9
ASSVPGKLF
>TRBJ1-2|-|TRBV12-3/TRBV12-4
ASSLAVARGLNPPLYGYT
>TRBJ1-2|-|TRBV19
ASSPGQRHYGYT
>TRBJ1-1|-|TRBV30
AWSLWQNTEVF
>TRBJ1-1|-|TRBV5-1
ASASNTEAF
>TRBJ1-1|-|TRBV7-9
ASSLDGPNTEAF
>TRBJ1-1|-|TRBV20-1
SASPGAETEAF
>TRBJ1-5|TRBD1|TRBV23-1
ADDRGDNQPQH
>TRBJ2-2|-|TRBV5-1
ASSLRLNTGELF
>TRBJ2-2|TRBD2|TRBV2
ASRISGSTGELF
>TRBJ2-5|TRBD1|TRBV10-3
ASGPGQGGDTQY
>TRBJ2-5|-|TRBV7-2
ASSLIPSSSRGTQY
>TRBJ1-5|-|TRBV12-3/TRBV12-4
ASSLALALGSNQPQH
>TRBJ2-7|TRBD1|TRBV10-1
ARTGVSYEQY
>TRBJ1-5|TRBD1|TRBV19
ASSKPGQGGQPQH
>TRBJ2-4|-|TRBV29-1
SVTEGATKNIQY